These 20 T cell receptor beta chains were sequenced from one sample in a study of T cells in Graves' hyperthyroidism and ophthalmopathy (dated by TCRdb to between 2017 and 2020). Library prep was done by multiplex PCR. Sequencing was carried out with an Illumina HiSeq 2000. TCR beta CDR3 regions were amplified from RNA transcripts. A first-round RT-PCR of the TCR CDR3 used the HTBI primer set with the Qiagen OneStep RT-PCR kit. TCRdb reanalyzed the raw reads on its own, using fastp at Q25 for trimming and MiXCR for clone calling, and kept in-frame beta chains. Identical CDR3 proteins give one entry, which carries the most common genes and DNA. This sample lists some 180,000 distinct CDR3 sequences; 15% to 20% were detected once. Roughly 30% of the sample is held by the ten biggest clonotypes. The specimen sequenced was blood. Receptors originate from a woman aged 50 to 60 with Graves' hyperthyroidism.

This clonotype was seen ten or more times. The chain has TRBV7-2 and TRBJ2-5, with D perhaps matching TRBD2 (6 bases). Germline CDR1 and CDR2: SGHTA and FQGNSA. V gave up 0 bases and J gave up 0 bases, with 8 bases separating them. This CDR3 is built from 15 residues. The CDR3 sequence: CASSLAGGNQETQYF. The CDR3 nucleotides read TGTGCCAGCAGCTTAGCTGGGGGGAACCAAGAGACCCAGTACTTC.

This clonotype has a single count. The rearrangement joins TRBV7-9 to TRBJ1-1; a possible D gene is TRBD1 (5 bases). The CDR3 is 14 amino acids. V lost 3 bases, J lost 5 bases, and 13 bases lay in between. Germline V CDR1 and CDR2: SEHNR, FQNEAQ (reference sequence). This chain's CDR3 is CASSLVTASTEAFF. The CDR3 nucleotides read TGTGCCAGCAGCTTGGTGACAGCGTCGACTGAAGCTTTCTTT.

This clonotype was recorded at least ten times. The rearrangement uses TRBV29-1 and TRBJ1-2; TRBD1 agrees at 10 bases. The junction had 15 bases not matched to a gene; V was cut back by 7 bases and J by 7 bases. Per germline, CDR1 SQVTM and CDR2 ANQGSEA. There are 15 residues in the CDR3. The CDR3 reads CSASKNRDRGGGYTF. In nucleotides, the CDR3 is TGCAGCGCTTCCAAAAACCGGGACAGGGGAGGTGGCTACACCTTC.

This clonotype showed up many times. V gene TRBV7-2 combines with J gene TRBJ1-2; 8 nucleotides agree with TRBD1. Germline CDR1 reads SGHTA; CDR2 reads FQGNSA. Germline trimming cut 5 bases from V and 1 base from J; bases unmatched to any gene: 15. The length of the CDR3 is 18 residues. The CDR3 DNA is TGTGCCAGCAGCCGAGATAAAGACAGGGGTCAACTTAACTATGGCTACACCTTC. This gives the protein CASSRDKDRGQLNYGYTF. The full variable domain, in which reference TRBV7-2 and TRBJ1-2 provide the parts outside the CDR3, is GAGVSQSPSNKVTEKGKDVELRCDPISGHTALYWYRQSLGQGLEFLIYFQGNSAPDKSGLPSDRFSAERTGGSVSTLTIQRTQQEDSAVYLCASSRDKDRGQLNYGYTFGSGTRLTVV.

This clonotype was counted many times. This chain links TRBV27 with TRBJ1-5; 7 nucleotides align to TRBD1. Germline values: CDR1 MNHEY, CDR2 SMNVEV (reference sequence). CDR3 length: 17 residues. The V gene end was trimmed by 6 bases and the J gene end by 6 bases; junction bases not matched to a gene: 17. This CDR3 is CASRPRTGDLGGQPQHF. For the CDR3, the DNA is TGTGCCAGCAGGCCCCGGACAGGTGATTTAGGCGGTCAGCCCCAGCATTTT.

This clonotype was seen a few times. The rearrangement links TRBV12-3 or TRBV12-4 to TRBJ1-1, with 7 bases lining up with TRBD1. The CDR3 contains 13 residues. The trim removed 5 bases at V and 3 bases at J, leaving 3 bases unmatched. The CDR3: CASSTDRDTEAFF. The CDR3 coding sequence is TGTGCCAGCAGTACTGACAGGGACACTGAAGCTTTCTTT.

For this clonotype: A much larger clone differs by one base, so this may be a read error. V gene TRBV28 combines with J gene TRBJ2-1, with 14 nucleotides matching TRBD2. Germline V gene sequence: CDR1 MDHEN, CDR2 SYDVKM. Trimming at V came to 6 bases and at J to 6 bases, leaving 10 bases not matched to a gene. The CDR3 length is 17 residues. The CDR3 reads CASSGGLAGGWGNEQFF. The DNA for the CDR3 is TGTGCCAGCAGCGGCGGACTAGCGGGGGGCTGGGGCAATGAGCAGTTCTTC.

V usage is TRBV27 and J usage is TRBJ2-5; no reliable D call. V lost 3 bases to trimming and J lost 4 bases, with 12 bases between them. The germline gives CDR1 MNHEY, CDR2 SMNVEV (reference sequence). The CDR3 loop spans 14 amino acids. The CDR3 DNA reads TGTGCCAGCAGTTTTGGGATGGGAAGAGAGACCCAGTACTTC. Translation: CASSFGMGRETQYF.

In this sample, this clonotype turned up many times. The chain uses TRBV6-1 and TRBJ2-3; 10 bases match TRBD2. Germline values: CDR1 MNHNS, CDR2 SASEGT. V was pared by 2 bases and J by 0 bases, with 11 bases of the junction left unmatched. The CDR3 consists of 19 residues. The DNA of the CDR3 is TGTGCCAGCAGTGAATTGAATAGCGGGGGGTTCTCTAGCACAGATACGCAGTATTTT. As protein: CASSELNSGGFSSTDTQYF.

The table lists this clonotype with many counts. V and J are TRBV19 and TRBJ1-4; the D gene is possibly TRBD1 (6 bases). V dropped 2 bases and J dropped 6 bases, with 13 bases sitting between them. The CDR3 loop spans 15 amino acids. The V gene's germline CDR1 is LNHDA and CDR2 SQIVND (reference sequence). CDR3 DNA sequence: TGTGCCAGTAGTATAAAGGACAGCGATTATGAAAAACTGTTTTTT. It is translated as CASSIKDSDYEKLFF.

Here the CDR3 reads CALSPSGNTIYF. CDR3 DNA sequence: TGTGCCCTTTCCCCATCTGGAAACACCATATATTTT. The chain is built from TRBV10-3 and TRBJ1-3; D is unclear. The CDR3 runs 12 residues. The germline CDR1 and CDR2 sequences are ENHRY and SYGVKD. The germline V and J ends were trimmed by 11 bases and 1 base, with 9 bases remaining between them.

The rearrangement uses TRBV7-9 and TRBJ2-5; D possibly uses TRBD1 or TRBD2 (5 bases each). Germline V CDR1 and CDR2: SEHNR, FQNEAQ (reference sequence). The germline V and J ends were trimmed by 4 bases and 3 bases, with 15 bases remaining between them. This CDR3 has 15 residues. CDR3 residues: CASSSHPGSEETQYF. CDR3 bases: TGTGCCAGCAGCTCCCACCCAGGGAGTGAAGAGACCCAGTACTTC.

The genes are TRBV6-5 and TRBJ2-1, with a possible D match to TRBD1 (6 bases). Germline CDR1 MNHEY, CDR2 SVGAGI. The germline V and J ends were trimmed by 0 bases and 6 bases, with 12 bases remaining between them. The CDR3 consists of 15 residues. The CDR3: CASSYSSQGCNEQFF. The DNA of the CDR3 is TGTGCCAGCAGTTACTCCTCACAGGGCTGCAATGAGCAGTTCTTC.

The rearrangement uses TRBV7-9 and TRBJ1-1; D unclear. CDR1 is SEHNR, CDR2 FQNEAQ, per germline (reference sequence). This CDR3 spans 12 amino acids. Trimming removed 4 bases from V and 11 bases from J, with 14 bases in between. CDR3 sequence (DNA): TGTGCCAGCAGCTCTGAGAATTTGTGGGCTTTCTTT. It specifies CASSSENLWAFF.

This clonotype was picked up many times. The chain combines TRBV5-1 with TRBJ2-2; 9 nucleotides line up with TRBD1. After removal of 4 bases from V and 4 bases from J, the junction contained 8 bases not matched to a gene. The CDR3 totals 16 residues. In germline, CDR1 is SGHRS, CDR2 YFSETQ. The CDR3 nucleotides read TGCGCCAGCAGCCTCCGGACAGGGGCTACCACCGGGGAGCTGTTTTTT. It translates to CASSLRTGATTGELFF.

This clonotype was seen many times. The J gene is TRBJ2-5, the V gene TRBV7-9; the D gene could be TRBD1 or TRBD2 (7 bases each). Germline loops: CDR1 SEHNR, CDR2 FQNEAQ (reference sequence). Deletions cut 5 bases from V and 0 bases from J, with 16 bases between. CDR3 length equals 16 residues. The CDR3 DNA follows: TGTGCCAGCAGCGCCTCAGGGGGGGAGTACCAAGAGACCCAGTACTTC. This codes for CASSASGGEYQETQYF.

The chain combines TRBV11-1 with TRBJ1-2; 8 positions match TRBD1. Germline-derived CDR1 and CDR2 are SGHAT and FQDESV (reference sequence). There are 14 residues in the CDR3. The V segment lost 5 bases and the J segment 5 bases; nucleotides outside the gene matches: 7. The CDR3 DNA follows: TGTGCCAGCAGCCCACAGGGGGGGGTTTATGGCTACACCTTC. Translating gives CASSPQGGVYGYTF.

This clonotype was observed a handful of times. The rearrangement uses TRBV4-2 and TRBJ2-3, with D perhaps matching TRBD1 or TRBD2 (5 bases each). Trimming took off 5 bases at V and 8 bases at J, with 11 bases between the two ends. Looked up from germline, CDR1 is LGHNA and CDR2 is YNFKEQ. The length of the CDR3 is 12 residues. The CDR3 DNA sequence: TGTGCCAGCAGCTACCCTGGGGGTACGCAGTATTTT. Translation: CASSYPGGTQYF.

There are many counts of this clonotype. The V gene is TRBV10-3, the J gene TRBJ2-3, with TRBD1 identical over 9 bases. V was clipped by 6 bases and J by 2 bases; unmatched bases: 6. The CDR3 covers 15 residues. CDR1 and CDR2 from the germline V gene are ENHRY and SYGVKD. The chain's CDR3 is CAIRGDRDFTDTQYF. For the CDR3, the DNA is TGTGCCATCAGGGGGGACAGGGACTTCACAGATACGCAGTATTTT.

In its sample, this clonotype was seen many times. V gene TRBV20-1 combines with J gene TRBJ2-1; TRBD2 matches at 8 bases. CDR3 length equals 14 residues. V lost 8 bases to trimming and J lost 4 bases; unmatched junction nucleotides: 10. Germline assignment: CDR1 DFQATT and CDR2 SNEGSKA (reference sequence). The CDR3 DNA follows: TGCAGTCCCTCGGCGGGGGGCGGGTACAATGAGCAGTTCTTC. It specifies CSPSAGGGYNEQFF.